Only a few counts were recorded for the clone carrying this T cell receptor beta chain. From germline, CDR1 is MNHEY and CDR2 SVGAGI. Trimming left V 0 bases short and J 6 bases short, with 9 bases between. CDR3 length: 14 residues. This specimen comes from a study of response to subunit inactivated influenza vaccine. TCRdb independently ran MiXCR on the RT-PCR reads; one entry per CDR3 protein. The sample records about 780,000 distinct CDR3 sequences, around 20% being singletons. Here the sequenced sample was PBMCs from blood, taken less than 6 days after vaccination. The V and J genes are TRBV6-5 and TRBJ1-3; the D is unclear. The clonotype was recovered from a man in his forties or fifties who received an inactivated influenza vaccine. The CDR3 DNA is TGTGCCAGCAGTTACTCGAAGTCCCCAAACACCATATATTTT. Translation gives CASSYSKSPNTIYF.